This TCR beta chain was sequenced in a study of early T cells in non-severe SARS-CoV-2 infection (dated by TCRdb to the early 2020s). For the study in its entirety: TCR sequencing used bulk RNA from unsorted whole blood, so alpha and beta chains could not be paired. General conclusions and limits of the study: VDJdb matching was skewed toward anti-spike CD8 responses and likely underestimated virus-specific expansions, missing private and CD4 specificities.

The library was generated by 5' RACE. The listed sequencing device is NextSeq 500. To correct for sequencing error and PCR bias, the TCR library protocol tagged individual cDNA molecules with unique molecular identifiers. Both TCR alpha and beta chains were sequenced, and tight co-correlation was observed between alpha and beta sequence abundances in each sample. As for the authors' bioinformatics: Decombinator V4 was used to perform V gene, J gene and CDR3 annotation of TCR sequences. Expanded TCRs were defined as changing significantly between any two time points under a Poisson model with p below 0.0001. Abundances of TCRs were expressed as counts per million after normalisation to the total number of TCRs sequenced in each sample. TRAV1-2 paired with TRAJ12, TRAJ20 or TRAJ33 defined MAIT TCRs, while TRAV10 paired with TRAJ18 defined iNKT TCRs. VDJdb, accessed 1 November 2021, was searched for CMV, EBV and SARS-CoV-2 annotated TCRs, with TCRs annotated for multiple antigens excluded. The raw public reads went through TCRdb reprocessing: fastp at Q25, MiXCR clone calling, in-frame beta chains kept. CDR3 protein sequences are deduplicated, and each keeps its most common genes and DNA. What appears here as the V and J calls and clone size reflects TCRdb's work, not the paper's. The sample has fewer than 45,000 distinct CDR3 sequences on record, about 5.6% of them singletons. The ten largest account for 7.6% of the sample.

A case-control design nested within a healthcare worker cohort in London, UK, was used, with weekly nasopharyngeal swab PCR tests and blood sampling performed. Healthcare workers were recruited during the week of the UK lockdown, between 23 and 31 March 2020, and followed weekly for up to roughly 15 weeks. This clonotype was picked up many times. The antigen it binds to is not known. The input lacks base qualities; no much larger clone sits a single base away. There are 16 amino acids in the CDR3, from cysteine to phenylalanine inclusive. CDR3 DNA is the only sequence kept; it has 48 bases, read in frame from the first base.

Material for sequencing was whole blood. The TCR sequence derives from an adult who was a healthcare worker with PCR-confirmed SARS-CoV-2 infection or an uninfected control (not recorded which). The V and J segments used are TRBV21-1 and TRBJ1-1; TRBD1, the table's D call, lacks a check against the DNA. TRBV21-1 is reported as a pseudogene. This receptor carries the CDR3 CASSKIRTGEGTEAFF. The DNA sequence is given as TGTGCCAGCAGCAAAATCCGGACAGGGGAGGGTACTGAAGCTTTCTTT.